The clone carrying this T cell receptor (beta chain) occurred many times. Its antigen is not identified. The data are from a study of T cell repertoires in cytomegalovirus infection. Via MiXCR, TCRdb re-called the reads, giving one row per CDR3 protein. The sample contains 700,000 to 950,000 distinct CDR3 sequences, approximately 29% of which appear only once. Sequencing was performed on cultured CD8+ T cells from PBMCs, taken from culture after CMV antigen stimulation. The TCR was taken from a human donor in good health (CMV status not recorded). Some clones in this sample may be carry-over from other donors' samples.

The CDR3 bases are TGTGCCAGCAGCTTAACTAGCGGGGGGGGCGATGAGCAGTTCTTC. Translating it yields CASSLTSGGGDEQFF. V usage is TRBV7-6 and J usage is TRBJ2-1, with 13 bases that match TRBD2. This CDR3 is 15 amino acids long. Per germline, CDR1 SGHVS and CDR2 FNYEAQ. The ends lost 2 bases at V and 8 bases at J; junction bases unmatched: 3.